Listed below are T cell receptor beta chains from one sample, sequenced in a study of PD-L1 blockade in urothelial cancer. The data were produced by immunoSEQ multiplex PCR, yet TCRdb's version contains in-frame clones alone and is incomplete. The sample includes approximately 48,000 clones, around 88% seen only once; the top ten take approximately 14%. Specimen: PBMCs, collected around atezolizumab (anti-PD-L1) treatment. Every receptor here comes from a woman aged 60-75 years with urothelial cancer. The CDR3 runs from the conserved cysteine through the conserved F or W. A D gene is named only where the DNA matches it firmly. Size is stated for part of the rows, as once, few or many counts, or as a class when the clone is expanded.

clone_size j_call d_call v_call cdr3_aa cdr3_nt
few TRBJ1-4 NA TRBV5-4 CASSPREGGSEKLFF TGTGCCAGCAGCCCCCGAGAGGGAGGGAGTGAAAAACTGTTTTTT
once TRBJ2-7 NA TRBV5-4 CASSLMSYEQYF TGTGCCAGCAGCTTAATGAGCTACGAGCAGTACTTC
NA TRBJ2-3 TRBD2 TRBV4-1 CASSRWTSGRATDTQYF TGCGCCAGCAGCCGCTGGACTAGCGGGAGGGCCACAGATACGCAGTATTTT
few TRBJ1-6 NA TRBV15 CATSSDRTDSYNSPLHF TGTGCCACCAGCAGTGACAGAACAGACTCCTATAATTCACCCCTCCACTTT
NA TRBJ2-7 TRBD1 TRBV5-6 CASQPARDRVHEQYF TGTGCCTCCCAACCGGCCCGGGACAGGGTGCACGAGCAGTACTTC
once TRBJ1-4 TRBD1 TRBV19 CASSTGTGGNEKLFF TGTGCCAGTAGTACGGGGACAGGCGGGAATGAAAAACTGTTTTTT
NA TRBJ2-1 TRBD2 TRBV27 CASSFRASGSYNEQFF TGTGCCAGCAGTTTTCGGGCTAGCGGGTCCTACAATGAGCAGTTCTTC
NA TRBJ1-6 NA TRBV11-2 CASSPRGGAEYNSPLHF TGTGCCAGCAGCCCGCGTGGGGGGGCTGAGTATAATTCACCCCTCCACTTT
NA TRBJ1-5 NA TRBV2 CASSRGINQPQHF TGTGCCAGCAGCAGGGGCATCAATCAGCCCCAGCATTTT
NA TRBJ2-7 TRBD1 TRBV19 CASSPGTVEQYF TGTGCCAGTAGTCCCGGGACAGTTGAGCAGTACTTC
NA TRBJ1-3 NA TRBV28 CASSPGNTIYF TGTGCCAGCAGTCCGGGAAACACCATATATTTT
NA TRBJ1-3 NA TRBV9 CASSVEAGRSGNTIYF TGTGCCAGCAGCGTAGAGGCAGGGCGCTCTGGAAACACCATATATTTT
once TRBJ2-3 NA TRBV11-3 CASSAGPTSTDTQYF TGTGCCAGCAGCGCGGGACCAACTAGCACAGATACGCAGTATTTT
NA TRBJ2-7 NA TRBV11-2 CASSLSGSFYEQYF TGTGCCAGCAGCTTAAGTGGCAGTTTCTACGAGCAGTACTTC
NA TRBJ1-3 NA TRBV18 CAGRASGNTIYF TGTGCAGGCAGGGCGAGCGGAAACACCATATATTTT
NA TRBJ1-5 NA TRBV15 CATKRALRDQPQHF TGTGCCACCAAGCGAGCGCTTCGAGATCAGCCCCAGCATTTT
NA TRBJ2-3 NA TRBV7-8 CASSPGGHGSTDTQYF TGTGCCAGCAGCCCTGGCGGACACGGGAGCACAGATACGCAGTATTTT
NA TRBJ1-5 NA TRBV7-9 CASSPDGNQPQHF TGTGCCAGCAGCCCCGACGGGAATCAGCCCCAGCATTTT
NA TRBJ2-2 TRBD2 TRBV5-4 CASSPGTPGTSGSGGELFF TGTGCCAGCAGCCCAGGGACACCCGGGACTAGCGGGAGTGGGGGGGAGCTGTTTTTT
NA TRBJ1-2 NA TRBV5-1 CASSLSQGTSGYTF TGCGCCAGCAGCTTGAGCCAGGGCACGAGTGGCTACACCTTC
NA TRBJ1-5 NA TRBV6-1 CASSEYSNQPQHF TGTGCCAGCAGTGAGTATAGCAATCAGCCCCAGCATTTT
NA TRBJ2-7 NA TRBV11-3 CASSSDNTYEQYF TGTGCCAGCAGCTCGGACAACACCTACGAGCAGTACTTC
NA TRBJ2-7 NA TRBV11-3 CASSQTLSYEQYF TGTGCCAGCAGCCAGACACTCTCCTACGAGCAGTACTTC
NA TRBJ2-6 NA TRBV18 CASSPASGANVLTF TGTGCCAGCTCACCGGCCTCTGGGGCCAACGTCCTGACTTTC
few TRBJ2-3 TRBD2 TRBV18 CASSQAGEDTQYF TGTGCCAGCTCACAAGCGGGGGAAGATACGCAGTATTTT
NA TRBJ2-2 NA TRBV7-9 CASSPMPGELFF TGTGCCAGCAGCCCTATGCCCGGGGAGCTGTTTTTT
NA TRBJ1-5 NA TRBV9 CASSVQGRSNQPQHF TGTGCCAGCAGCGTACAGGGAAGAAGCAATCAGCCCCAGCATTTT
NA TRBJ2-3 TRBD2 TRBV7-2 CASSSGTAFSGDTQYF TGTGCCAGCAGCAGCGGGACTGCCTTTTCCGGAGATACGCAGTATTTT
NA TRBJ2-2 NA TRBV10-3 CAIKGGANTGELFF TGTGCCATCAAGGGCGGGGCGAACACCGGGGAGCTGTTTTTT
once TRBJ2-2 NA TRBV7-3 CASTLQPGVTGELFF TGTGCCAGCACCCTGCAGCCAGGGGTCACCGGGGAGCTGTTTTTT
NA TRBJ2-5 TRBD1 TRBV5-1 CASSLGQGRGETQYF TGCGCCAGCAGCCTGGGACAGGGTAGGGGAGAGACCCAGTACTTC
NA TRBJ2-3 TRBD1 TRBV10-2 CAGGQGAVDTQYF TGCGCCGGAGGACAGGGGGCTGTAGATACGCAGTATTTT
NA TRBJ1-5 NA TRBV28 CASSFLGTSNQPQHF TGTGCCAGCAGTTTCCTAGGGACAAGCAATCAGCCCCAGCATTTT
NA TRBJ1-2 NA TRBV7-2 CASSFGQPNYGYTF TGTGCCAGCAGCTTCGGACAGCCTAACTATGGCTACACCTTC
NA TRBJ2-1 TRBD2 TRBV5-1 CASSLLTSGSNEQFF TGCGCCAGCAGCTTGCTAACTAGCGGGAGCAATGAGCAGTTCTTC
NA TRBJ2-7 NA TRBV5-4 CASSSGLTYEQYF TGTGCCAGCAGCTCGGGACTTACCTACGAGCAGTACTTC
NA TRBJ1-1 TRBD1 TRBV4-3 CASSQGQSNTEAFF TGCGCCAGCAGCCAGGGACAGTCGAACACTGAAGCTTTCTTT
once TRBJ1-1 TRBD1 TRBV9 CASSVSTGTGGTEAFF TGTGCCAGCAGCGTCAGCACCGGGACAGGTGGAACTGAAGCTTTCTTT
NA TRBJ2-5 NA TRBV9 CASSRATQETQYF TGTGCCAGCAGTCGAGCGACCCAAGAGACCCAGTACTTC
NA TRBJ2-1 TRBD2 TRBV4-2 CASSQSLPLAGGDNEQFF TGTGCCAGCAGCCAGTCGTTACCACTAGCGGGGGGGGACAATGAGCAGTTCTTC
NA TRBJ2-5 NA TRBV2 CASTRRGETQYF TGTGCCAGCACGAGGCGTGGAGAGACCCAGTACTTC
once TRBJ2-5 NA TRBV5-1 CASSLAGVLETQYF TGCGCCAGCAGCTTGGCGGGAGTTTTGGAGACCCAGTACTTC
NA TRBJ2-3 NA TRBV4-2 CASSQGGGITDTQYF TGTGCCAGCAGCCAAGGTGGGGGGATCACAGATACGCAGTATTTT
once TRBJ1-5 NA TRBV6-6 CASSALGALSGQPQHF TGTGCCAGCAGTGCCCTAGGGGCGCTTTCCGGTCAGCCCCAGCATTTT
few TRBJ2-7 TRBD2 TRBV5-4 CASSLDGLADSYEQYF TGTGCCAGCAGCTTGGATGGGCTAGCGGACTCCTACGAGCAGTACTTC
NA TRBJ1-2 NA TRBV29-1 CSVSNRRSGYTF TGCAGCGTTAGCAATCGGCGGAGCGGCTACACCTTC
NA TRBJ2-7 TRBD2 TRBV9 CASSGGRGRTYEQYF TGTGCCAGCAGCGGCGGGAGGGGCAGAACCTACGAGCAGTACTTC
NA TRBJ1-2 NA TRBV29-1 CSVVEGPYGYTF TGCAGCGTTGTTGAGGGTCCCTATGGCTACACCTTC
NA TRBJ1-2 NA TRBV10-3 CASITTNGYTF TGTGCCAGCATTACTACTAATGGCTACACCTTC
NA TRBJ2-3 TRBD1 TRBV10-1 CASTQDRGRTDTQYF TGCGCCAGTACCCAGGACAGGGGGCGTACAGATACGCAGTATTTT
NA TRBJ1-5 NA TRBV4-3 CASSQDGTNNQPQHF TGCGCCAGCAGCCAAGATGGCACCAACAATCAGCCCCAGCATTTT
NA TRBJ2-3 TRBD2 TRBV7-2 CASSMKTSGGLDTQYF TGTGCCAGCAGCATGAAAACTAGCGGGGGCCTAGATACGCAGTATTTT
NA TRBJ2-3 TRBD2 TRBV7-2 CASSLGLAGGRPRDTQYF TGTGCCAGCAGCTTAGGCCTAGCGGGGGGGCGCCCTAGAGATACGCAGTATTTT